The 10 T cell receptor beta chains below come from one sample, sequenced in a study of vaccination effects on CD4 cells after COVID-19. These receptors' antigens are unknown. Profiled with immunoSEQ multiplex PCR; TCRdb holds only in-frame clones, not every one. This sample has 30,000 or so clones, with over 65% found just once. Using viral peptide pools, the ViraFEST assay grew out antigen-specific CD4+ T cells prior to sequencing. Subsequent to roughly 9 days of culture, CD4+ T cells were isolated. Participants got two doses of BNT162b2 or mRNA-1273 vaccine. The sequences come from CD4+ T cells from PBMCs cultured with HCoV-NL63 spike peptides, collected after COVID-19 vaccination. The receptors come from a human donor who received a COVID-19 vaccine.

In the case of this clone: At one boundary the junction diverges from the germline segment, which might be a read error. V usage is TRBV3-1 (or the pseudogene TRBV3-2) and J usage is TRBJ2-7; possibly TRBD2 for D (5 bases). Looked up from germline, CDR1 is LGHDT and CDR2 is YNNKEL (reference sequence). CDR3 length: 14 amino acids. The chain's CDR3 is CASSQAVTTYEQYF. The DNA of the CDR3 is TGTGCCAGCAGTCAAGCGGTGACTACCTACGAGCAGTACTTC.

The chain employs TRBV3-1 (or the pseudogene TRBV3-2) and TRBJ2-7; D call uncertain. V was cut by 4 bases and J by 3 bases, with 7 bases left in between. From germline, CDR1 is LGHDT and CDR2 YNNKEL (reference sequence). This CDR3 is built from 12 residues. The CDR3 spells CASSRDLYEQYF. In DNA form, the CDR3 reads TGTGCCAGCAGCCGAGACCTCTACGAGCAGTACTTC.

The chain links TRBV18 to TRBJ1-2; D might be TRBD1 (6 bases). There are 14 residues in the CDR3. Germline V gene lookup returns CDR1 KGHSH and CDR2 LQKENI. V lost 2 bases and J lost 0, with 7 bases in between. CDR3 in amino acids: CASSPTGTNYGYTF. CDR3 coding DNA: TGTGCCAGCTCACCAACAGGGACTAACTATGGCTACACCTTC.

The rearrangement joins TRBV7-9 to TRBJ2-2; 7 bases align to TRBD1. With 5 bases clipped from V and 0 bases from J, the junction kept 3 bases outside the gene matches. CDR3 size: 15 residues. Germline CDR1 is SEHNR and CDR2 is FQNEAQ (reference sequence). DNA of the CDR3: TGTGCCAGCAGCCTAGGGACAGCGAACACCGGGGAGCTGTTTTTT. It translates to CASSLGTANTGELFF.

V gene TRBV4-2 combines with J gene TRBJ2-3, with D perhaps matching TRBD1 (6 bases). CDR1 and CDR2 from the germline V gene are LGHNA and YNFKEQ. CDR3 length: 15 residues. The V and J ends lost 5 bases and 1 base respectively, with 13 bases between them. The CDR3 DNA follows: TGTGCCAGCAGCGCCAGGGGAGCTGGCACAGATACGCAGTATTTT. This codes for CASSARGAGTDTQYF.

V usage is TRBV11-2 and J usage is TRBJ2-7; 7 nucleotides line up with TRBD2. The CDR3 is 14 residues long. V was clipped by 3 bases and J by 2 bases; unmatched bases: 4. Germline V gene data show CDR1 as SGHAT and CDR2 as FQNNGV. CDR3 region: CASSLSAGAYEQYF. CDR3 nucleotide sequence: TGTGCCAGCAGCTTGAGTGCGGGGGCCTACGAGCAGTACTTC.

This clone occurred a few times. V gene TRBV3-1 (or the pseudogene TRBV3-2) combines with J gene TRBJ1-1, with 8 bases aligning to TRBD1. The V segment lost 4 bases and the J segment 8 bases; nucleotides outside the gene matches: 9. Looked up from germline, CDR1 is LGHDT and CDR2 is YNNKEL (reference sequence). The CDR3 has 14 residues. In DNA, the CDR3 is TGTGCCAGCAGCCCCAATCGACAGGGGCGAGAAGCTTTCTTT. Amino acids: CASSPNRQGREAFF.

V is TRBV6-1 and J is TRBJ1-4; D is perhaps TRBD1 (5 bases). Between the trimmed V and J ends, which lost 3 bases and 2 bases, there was a span of 13 bases. This CDR3 has 16 residues. The germline gives CDR1 MNHNS, CDR2 SASEGT. CDR3 sequence: CASSDGRGFTNEKLFF. CDR3 nucleotides: TGTGCCAGCAGTGATGGGAGGGGCTTCACTAATGAAAAACTGTTTTTT.

The chain joins TRBV15 to TRBJ2-3, with a weak D call TRBD1 (6 bases). Germline CDR1 and CDR2: LNHNV and YYDKDF (reference sequence). The CDR3 runs 15 residues. Trimming shortened V by 1 base and J by 6 bases, and 14 bases separated the two germline ends. CDR3 region: CATSRGGGEVDTQYF. Written as DNA, the CDR3 is TGTGCCACCAGCAGAGGAGGGGGAGAGGTTGATACGCAGTATTTT.

The V gene is TRBV4-1, the J gene TRBJ2-3, with D possibly TRBD2 on 5 matching bases. Per the germline V gene, CDR1 is MGHRA and CDR2 is YSYEKL. Trimming cost V 9 bases and J 5 bases, with 15 bases left between them. CDR3 length equals 13 residues. Here the CDR3 reads CASGESEGDTQYF. The CDR3 nucleotides read TGCGCCAGTGGAGAGTCCGAGGGAGATACGCAGTATTTT.